These 8 T cell receptor beta chains came from one sample sequenced in a study of shared clonotypes between healthy human individuals. Data came from immunoSEQ multiplex PCR; TCRdb stores just in-frame clones and leaves some out. Here the sample spans approximately 2,300,000 clones, 85% to 95% being singletons. Material: naive CD4+ T cells from PBMCs. Subset reported: CD45RA+ positively selected. Source of these receptors: a young man in good health. Some clones in this sample may be carry-over from other donors' samples.

The chain recombines TRBV5-1 with TRBJ2-2; D gene uncertain. Germline assignment: CDR1 SGHRS and CDR2 YFSETQ. The CDR3 extends over 13 amino acids. V lost 8 bases and J lost 6, with 14 bases in between. CDR3 amino acids: CASSTVESGELFF. Written as DNA, the CDR3 is TGCGCCAGTTCGACGGTTGAGTCCGGGGAGCTGTTTTTT.

J is TRBJ1-4 and V is TRBV27; possibly TRBD1 for D (6 bases). This CDR3 has 14 residues. V gave up 5 bases and J gave up 4 bases, with 11 bases separating them. CDR1 and CDR2 from the germline V gene are MNHEY and SMNVEV (reference sequence). The CDR3 region is CASSPGDRNEKLFF. CDR3 DNA sequence: TGTGCCAGCAGTCCAGGGGACCGTAATGAAAAACTGTTTTTT.

The chain couples TRBV7-5 to TRBJ2-1; the table calls TRBD1, which could not be checked here. TRBV7-5 is deemed a pseudogene. CDR3 size: 18 residues. The CDR3 DNA follows: TGTGTCAGAAGCTGCGGGGCGCCGGGACAGGGGTTTTTACGGGAGCAGTTCTTC. It is translated as CVRSCGAPGQGFLREQFF.

This chain uses TRBV13 with TRBJ2-6, with TRBD1 identical over 7 bases. V lost 2 bases to trimming and J lost 6 bases; unmatched junction nucleotides: 13. Germline CDR1 PRHDT, CDR2 FYEKMQ (reference sequence). This CDR3 has 18 residues. The CDR3, as DNA: TGTGCCAGCAGCTTATTCCGGGACAGCGAAACGTTGGCCAACGTCCTGACTTTC. Amino acids: CASSLFRDSETLANVLTF.

V and J are TRBV5-1 and TRBJ2-1; the D is unclear. Trimming removed 4 bases from V and 7 bases from J, with 9 bases in between. Looked up from germline, CDR1 is SGHRS and CDR2 is YFSETQ. The CDR3 consists of 12 residues. In nucleotides, the CDR3 is TGCGCCAGCAGCAGTACACATAATGAGCAGTTCTTC. It translates to CASSSTHNEQFF.

Only one count was recorded for this clone. The J gene is TRBJ1-5, the V gene TRBV18, with 10 bases lining up with TRBD1. This CDR3 is 15 amino acids long. Germline assignment: CDR1 KGHSH and CDR2 LQKENI. The V segment lost 3 bases and the J segment 4 bases; nucleotides outside the gene matches: 3. This CDR3 is CASSPGQGTNQPQHF. The DNA for the CDR3 is TGTGCCAGCTCACCGGGACAGGGGACGAATCAGCCCCAGCATTTT.

This clone has only a few counts. The rearrangement joins TRBV15 to TRBJ2-7, with 13 positions matching TRBD2. V lost 3 bases to trimming and J lost 2 bases; unmatched junction nucleotides: 1. The CDR3 is made up of 15 amino acids. Germline CDR1 LNHNV, CDR2 YYDKDF (reference sequence). CDR3 nucleotides: TGTGCCACCAGCAGGGGACTAGCGGGAACCTACGAGCAGTACTTC. Its protein product is CATSRGLAGTYEQYF.

The chain has TRBV29-1 and TRBJ2-1; either TRBD1 or TRBD2 may fit D (6 bases each). Trimming removed 6 bases from V and 5 bases from J, with 17 bases in between. Germline CDR1 and CDR2: SQVTM and ANQGSEA. This CDR3 region has 14 residues. CDR3 DNA: TGCAGCGTACTCGAACAGGGCGGGAACAATGAGCAGTTCTTC. Its translation is CSVLEQGGNNEQFF.